This TCR beta chain was found in a study of blood T cells in healthy people across ages. Turning to the study itself: Template switching captured about one barcoded beta molecule per two T cells.

Together with a sample-barcoded 5' primer, a J-beta primer mix was included in a second PCR lasting roughly 6 to 12 cycles. Via MiXCR, TCRdb re-called the 5' RACE reads, giving one row per CDR3 protein. The table records about 1,500,000 distinct CDR3 sequences, around two fifths of them present only once. V lost 4 bases, J lost 2 bases, and 12 bases lay in between. From germline, CDR1 is SGHDT and CDR2 YYEEEE. The CDR3 length is 14 residues. Study-level points and caveats: It was held that the diversity estimates obtained from one million T cells were underestimates.

The sample holds one count of this clonotype. Its antigen is unknown. V gene TRBV5-6 combines with J gene TRBJ1-1; possible D gene TRBD1, 5 bases. This clonotype was sampled from a woman aged 18 to 35 in good health. The sample consisted of blood. The CDR3 nucleotides read TGTGCCAGCAGCCGTACGGACACAAACACTGAAGCTTTCTTT. Translation: CASSRTDTNTEAFF. Full variable domain (remainder filled in from reference TRBV5-6 and TRBJ1-1): DAGVTQSPTHLIKTRGQQVTLRCSPKSGHDTVSWYQQALGQGPQFIFQYYEEEERQRGNFPDRFSGHQFPNYSSELNVNALLLGDSALYLCASSRTDTNTEAFFGQGTRLTVV.